The clone carrying this T cell receptor beta chain showed up just a few times. Its antigen is not identified. These data come from a study of T cell repertoires in cytomegalovirus infection. Study information: Public TCR beta signature analysis indicated the presence of both CMV infection and matching HLA type. Points from the study as a whole: Based on cumulative public TCR beta family frequency, carriers of CMV plus the relevant HLA were identified. The study found HLA-C-restricted CMV-specific TCR beta clonotypes dominating the ex vivo response.

TCRdb reprocessed the reads via MiXCR and lists one record per CDR3 protein. Here the sample spans fewer than 550,000 distinct CDR3 sequences, under 40% being singletons. The germline V gene encodes CDR1 MGHRA and CDR2 YSYEKL. Trimming left V 0 bases short and J 6 bases short, with 11 bases between. The CDR3 has 14 amino acids. The sample comprised PBMCs. This sequence joins TRBV4-1 and TRBJ1-1; D is undetermined. The receptor's source is a human donor in good health (CMV status not recorded). Some clones in this sample may be carry-over from other donors' samples. CDR3 amino acids: CASSQDPGESEAFF. The CDR3 region has the DNA TGCGCCAGCAGCCAAGATCCGGGCGAATCTGAAGCTTTCTTT.